These T cell receptor beta chains were read from a single sample in a study of spatial heterogeneity in lung cancer. Via MiXCR, TCRdb re-called the 5' RACE reads, giving one row per CDR3 protein. The table lists around 100,000 distinct CDR3 sequences, around 4.8% of them singletons, with 21% in the top ten. Sequencing used lung tumor tissue, obtained at surgery. The receptors here all came from a male donor with early-stage non-small cell lung cancer. Both conserved end residues are part of each CDR3. The order of the fields is J gene, clone size, D gene, V gene, CDR3 DNA, CDR3 protein. The D gene is left open where the match is weak. Where a row states a size, it is once, few, many or the class of an expanded clone; other rows omit it.

TRBJ1-6 many NA TRBV6-5 TGTGCCTCTACCGAGGTCCCTATGAATTCACCCCTCCACTTT CASTEVPMNSPLHF
TRBJ2-7 NA NA TRBV20-1 TGCAGTGCTAGTGGGGGGACGTCCTACGAGCAGTACTTC CSASGGTSYEQYF
TRBJ1-3 many NA TRBV12-3/TRBV12-4 TGTGCCAGCAGTAATAGGGGGGACGGCAACACCATATATTTT CASSNRGDGNTIYF
TRBJ2-3 NA NA TRBV9 TGTGCCAGCAGCGCCGGGACTTCAGATACGCAGTATTTT CASSAGTSDTQYF
TRBJ1-1 many TRBD1 TRBV5-1 TGCGCCAGCAGCAGAGGGACAGGGGGCGTCACTGAAGCTTTCTTT CASSRGTGGVTEAFF
TRBJ2-1 NA NA TRBV18 TGTGCCAGCTCAACCGTCCTAGGGGATGAGCAGTTCTTC CASSTVLGDEQFF
TRBJ2-5 many NA TRBV7-2 TGTGCCAGCAGCTTAGCTGCGGGACACCAAGAGACCCAGTACTTC CASSLAAGHQETQYF
TRBJ1-2 many NA TRBV27 TGTGCCAGCAGTTTACGGTCCGATCTAGGCTACACCTTC CASSLRSDLGYTF
TRBJ2-2 many NA TRBV7-2 TGTGCCAGCAGCCATAGTTATACCGGGGAGCTGTTTTTT CASSHSYTGELFF
TRBJ2-7 many NA TRBV20-1 TGCAGTGCTGCGGGACTCCTATCCTACGAGCAGTACTTC CSAAGLLSYEQYF
TRBJ2-7 many NA TRBV29-1 TGCAGCGTTGAAGATCTGCAGGACGAGCAGTACTTC CSVEDLQDEQYF
TRBJ2-7 many TRBD1 TRBV19 TGTGCCAGTAGTTCCGGGACAGGAGCCTACGAGCAGTACTTC CASSSGTGAYEQYF
TRBJ2-1 many NA TRBV20-1 TGCAGTGCTAGTCCCCGAGTCGGGGAGCAGTTCTTC CSASPRVGEQFF
TRBJ2-5 few NA TRBV5-1 TGCGCCAGCAGCCCCTCAGGAGAGACCCAGTACTTC CASSPSGETQYF
TRBJ1-2 many TRBD1 TRBV7-2 TGTGCCAGCTTACAGGGGTATGGCTACACCTTC CASLQGYGYTF
TRBJ1-3 many NA TRBV2 TGTGCCAGCAGTGAATTTGGAAACACCATATATTTT CASSEFGNTIYF
TRBJ1-5 many NA TRBV20-1 TGCAGTGCCGGAGAGATAATTGGGGGGTACAATCAGCCCCAGCATTTT CSAGEIIGGYNQPQHF